The 32 T cell receptor beta chains given below trace back to one sample, sequenced in a study of siplizumab effects on memory and regulatory T cells. Produced via immunoSEQ multiplex PCR; TCRdb's table is partial and in-frame only. The sample has about 120,000 clones; approximately 94% are singletons. Material for sequencing was non-Treg CD4+ T cells sorted from blood. The receptors come from a human donor in good health.

As concerns this clone: Other DNA variants within this sample encode the same CDR3. This chain uses TRBV6-1 with TRBJ1-2; D is unresolved. The V gene lost 1 base and the J gene lost 5 bases, with 8 bases spanning the gap. The CDR3 loop spans 13 amino acids. Per the germline V gene, CDR1 is MNHNS and CDR2 is SASEGT. The CDR3 region is CASSEGGGYGYTF. CDR3 DNA: TGTGCCAGCAGTGAAGGGGGTGGTTATGGCTACACCTTC.

The V call is TRBV6-6, the J call TRBJ2-7; the D is unclear. CDR1 and CDR2 from the germline V gene are MNHNY and SVGAGI (reference sequence). V lost 4 bases and J 0 bases, leaving 7 bases between the germline ends. CDR3 size: 13 residues. CDR3: CASSFVSSYEQYF. CDR3 coding DNA: TGTGCCAGCAGTTTCGTTAGCTCCTACGAGCAGTACTTC.

The V and J genes are TRBV9 and TRBJ2-2; 11 bases align to TRBD2. Germline V CDR1 and CDR2: SGDLS, YYNGEE. J gave up 1 base and V 0 bases, and 5 bases lay outside the gene matches. This CDR3 is built from 18 residues. This CDR3 is CASSVGLAGTKNTGELFF. The CDR3 coding sequence is TGTGCCAGCAGCGTAGGACTAGCGGGAACCAAGAACACCGGGGAGCTGTTTTTT.

Comment on this clone: Other DNA sequences from this sample encode an identical CDR3 as well. This rearrangement joins TRBV5-4 to TRBJ1-2, with D perhaps matching TRBD1 (6 bases). The length of the CDR3 is 12 residues. V was trimmed by 3 bases and J by 4 bases, leaving 7 bases between them. Germline CDR1 and CDR2: SGHNT and YYREEE (reference sequence). CDR3 amino acids: CASSSDSYGYTF. The CDR3 DNA reads TGTGCCAGCAGCTCGGACAGCTATGGCTACACCTTC. Complete variable domain (other parts from reference TRBV5-4 and TRBJ1-2): ETGVTQSPTHLIKTRGQQVTLRCSSQSGHNTVSWYQQALGQGPQFIFQYYREEENGRGNFPPRFSGLQFPNYSSELNVNALELDDSALYLCASSSDSYGYTFGSGTRLTVV.

This rearrangement joins TRBV5-1 to TRBJ2-3; a possible D gene is TRBD2 (5 bases). Germline CDR1 SGHRS, CDR2 YFSETQ. V gave up 0 bases and J gave up 0 bases, with 14 bases separating them. The CDR3 totals 17 residues. CDR3 in amino acids: CASSLGVGGLSTDTQYF. For the CDR3, the DNA is TGCGCCAGCAGCTTGGGCGTCGGCGGGCTCAGCACAGATACGCAGTATTTT.

This chain links TRBV2 with TRBJ2-3, with TRBD2 matching over 10 bases. Germline V gene sequence: CDR1 SNHLY, CDR2 FYNNEI. J gave up 3 bases and V 7 bases, and 7 bases lay outside the gene matches. This CDR3 contains 15 residues. The CDR3 coding sequence is TGTGCCAGCACTCGGAGCGGGAGGGCTACAGATACGCAGTATTTT. This translates into CASTRSGRATDTQYF.

This chain joins TRBV25-1 and TRBJ1-2; a possible D gene is TRBD1 (6 bases). Trimming pared 6 bases from V and 6 bases from J, leaving 14 bases between. Germline values: CDR1 MGHDK, CDR2 SYGVNS. The CDR3 has 13 amino acids. CDR3 sequence (DNA): TGTGCCAGCAGGTTCGGGACATTGGATGGCTACACCTTC. This sequence encodes CASRFGTLDGYTF.

This clone has a single count. This sequence joins TRBV27 and TRBJ2-2; 9 bases agree with TRBD1. The CDR3 loop spans 16 amino acids. V gave up 6 bases and J gave up 4 bases; unmatched junction bases: 9. Germline lookup yields CDR1 MNHEY and CDR2 SMNVEV (reference sequence). CDR3 protein: CASSFVPTGGTGELFF. In DNA form, the CDR3 reads TGTGCCAGCAGCTTTGTACCGACAGGGGGCACCGGGGAGCTGTTTTTT.

V usage is TRBV5-1 and J usage is TRBJ2-5; 9 bases match TRBD1. Germline V gene data show CDR1 as SGHRS and CDR2 as YFSETQ. The trim removed 4 bases at V and 5 bases at J, leaving 6 bases unmatched. The CDR3 sequence is 14 residues long. DNA of the CDR3: TGCGCCAGCAGCGCCGGGACAGGGCGTGAGACCCAGTACTTC. Translation gives CASSAGTGRETQYF.

The chain carries TRBV11-3 and TRBJ2-2; D call uncertain. Germline V gives CDR1 SGHNT, CDR2 YENEEA. Trimming removed 6 bases from V and 0 bases from J, with 5 bases in between. The CDR3 covers 13 residues. DNA for the CDR3: TGTGCCAGCAGACCCACGAACACCGGGGAGCTGTTTTTT. Translated: CASRPTNTGELFF.

The genes are TRBV4-1 and TRBJ2-5; 8 bases align to TRBD1. Germline lookup yields CDR1 MGHRA and CDR2 YSYEKL. The V and J ends lost 0 bases and 5 bases, in that order; junction bases with no gene match: 14. The CDR3 has 18 residues. CDR3 region: CASSQDYRTGSAPETQYF. The CDR3 bases are TGCGCCAGCAGCCAAGATTATAGGACAGGGAGCGCCCCGGAGACCCAGTACTTC.

The V gene is TRBV6-5, the J gene TRBJ1-2, with 8 positions matching TRBD1. V lost 1 base, J lost 2 bases, and 6 bases stayed unmatched. CDR1 is MNHEY and CDR2 is SVGAGI in the germline V gene. The CDR3 contains 16 residues. The CDR3 spells CASSYFSQGANYGYTF. The CDR3 nucleotides are TGTGCCAGCAGTTACTTCTCCCAGGGGGCAAACTATGGCTACACCTTC.

The chain uses TRBV11-1 and TRBJ2-5, with D perhaps matching TRBD1 (6 bases). CDR3 length equals 14 residues. V was cut by 7 bases and J by 3 bases, with 15 bases left in between. The germline V gene encodes CDR1 SGHAT and CDR2 FQDESV (reference sequence). DNA of the CDR3: TGTGCCAGCACCCGGTGGGGGCCTGAAGAGACCCAGTACTTC. Amino acids: CASTRWGPEETQYF. Drawing the rest from reference TRBV11-1 and TRBJ2-5, the complete variable domain is EAEVAQSPRYKITEKSQAVAFWCDPISGHATLYWYRQILGQGPELLVQFQDESVVDDSQLPKDRFSAERLKGVDSTLKIQPAELGDSAMYLCASTRWGPEETQYFGPGTRLLVL.

This clone was found once. The genes are TRBV14 and TRBJ2-5; a possible D gene is TRBD2 (5 bases). The last part of the DNA fits TRBJ2-7 better; the J call may be wrong. The CDR3 extends over 15 amino acids. The V gene's germline CDR1 is SGHDN and CDR2 FVKESK. The CDR3 region has the DNA TGTGCCAGCAGCCCGACTAAAGGAGTAGGGTACGAGCAGTACTTC. Translation gives CASSPTKGVGYEQYF.

This clone was detected once. This chain connects TRBV19 to TRBJ2-7; no definite D call. Germline CDR1 is LNHDA and CDR2 is SQIVND (reference sequence). This CDR3 is built from 14 residues. Trimming stripped 9 bases from V and 1 base from J, with 16 bases between. This chain's CDR3 is CASTTNANSYEQYF. For the CDR3, the DNA is TGTGCCAGCACAACTAACGCAAATTCCTACGAGCAGTACTTC.

V usage is TRBV5-4 and J usage is TRBJ2-1; D unresolved. Germline CDR1 SGHNT, CDR2 YYREEE (reference sequence). V lost 1 base and J 8 bases, leaving 4 bases between the germline ends. The CDR3 loop spans 11 amino acids. Written as DNA, the CDR3 is TGTGCCAGCAGCTTGTGGGATGAGCAGTTCTTC. It translates to CASSLWDEQFF.

The J gene is TRBJ2-7, the V gene TRBV5-1; D is unclear. Trimming removed 8 bases at V and 3 bases at J, with 9 bases between. The length of the CDR3 is 11 residues. Germline CDR1 and CDR2: SGHRS and YFSETQ. In DNA form, the CDR3 reads TGCGCCAGTAGTAACCTCTACGAGCAGTACTTC. This gives the protein CASSNLYEQYF.

For this clone: Other DNA sequences in this specimen translate into the identical CDR3. This sequence joins TRBV10-3 and TRBJ2-3; D might be TRBD2 (6 bases). There are 14 residues in the CDR3. CDR1 and CDR2 (germline): ENHRY, SYGVKD. Trimming cost V 4 bases and J 1 base, with 9 bases left between them. CDR3 amino acids: CAISVEGRTDTQYF. The CDR3 DNA sequence: TGTGCCATCAGTGTGGAGGGACGCACAGATACGCAGTATTTT.

The V gene is TRBV5-4, the J gene TRBJ2-3; 8 positions agree with TRBD2. CDR1 is SGHNT and CDR2 is YYREEE in the germline V gene (reference sequence). Unmatched junction bases numbered 1, after V lost 0 bases and J lost 1 base. CDR3 length: 15 amino acids. CDR3 coding DNA: TGTGCCAGCAGCTTGGCAGCGGGGGGCACAGATACGCAGTATTTT. Protein: CASSLAAGGTDTQYF.

This clone has just one count. The CDR3 is CASSLDWDTEAFF. For the CDR3, the DNA is TGCGCCAGCAGCTTGGACTGGGACACTGAAGCTTTCTTT. The chain joins TRBV5-1 to TRBJ1-1; D is unclear. This CDR3 region has 13 residues. Between the trimmed V and J ends, which lost 0 bases and 3 bases, there was a span of 6 bases. Germline CDR1 SGHRS, CDR2 YFSETQ.

The chain uses TRBV6-1 and TRBJ2-7; tentatively, D is TRBD2 (5 bases). CDR3 length: 13 residues. Trimming left V 4 bases short and J 3 bases short, with 10 bases between. Germline CDR1 MNHNS, CDR2 SASEGT. CDR3 coding DNA: TGTGCCAGCAGTGTCTCCGGGGACTACGAGCAGTACTTC. Translating it yields CASSVSGDYEQYF.

The chain carries TRBV9 and TRBJ2-1; 7 bases align to TRBD2. This CDR3 has 17 residues. Trimming removed 0 bases from V and 0 bases from J; junction bases left unmatched: 6. Germline CDR1 and CDR2: SGDLS and YYNGEE. The CDR3 DNA sequence: TGTGCCAGCAGCGTAGCTACGGGAGGCAGCTCCTACAATGAGCAGTTCTTC. This sequence encodes CASSVATGGSSYNEQFF.

This rearrangement joins TRBV2 to TRBJ2-3; 9 bases align to TRBD2. The CDR3 is 17 residues long. From germline, CDR1 is SNHLY and CDR2 FYNNEI. The V segment lost 1 base and the J segment 4 bases; nucleotides outside the gene matches: 9. CDR3 sequence: CASSEGLAGVMADTQYF. CDR3 nucleotides: TGTGCCAGCAGTGAAGGATTAGCGGGAGTAATGGCAGATACGCAGTATTTT.

The CDR3 region is CASSPGTLNTEAFF. The CDR3, as DNA: TGTGCCAGCAGCCCCGGGACTCTGAACACTGAAGCTTTCTTT. The rearrangement links TRBV5-6 to TRBJ1-1; weak D call: TRBD1 (5 bases). CDR1 and CDR2 (germline): SGHDT, YYEEEE. The CDR3 length is 14 residues. V was trimmed by 4 bases and J by 0 bases, leaving 10 bases between them.

As to this clone: Other nucleotide sequences in the sample specify the same CDR3. The gene calls are TRBV7-9 and TRBJ1-3; TRBD1 aligns across 8 bases. Trimming removed 5 bases from V and 4 bases from J; junction bases left unmatched: 4. CDR1 is SEHNR, CDR2 FQNEAQ, per germline (reference sequence). CDR3 length: 14 amino acids. CDR3 residues: CASSLDRAGNTIYF. CDR3 sequence (DNA): TGTGCCAGCAGCCTGGACAGGGCCGGAAACACCATATATTTT. Full variable domain (outside the CDR3, taken from reference TRBV7-9 and TRBJ1-3): DTGVSQNPRHKITKRGQNVTFRCDPISEHNRLYWYRQTLGQGPEFLTYFQNEAQLEKSRLLSDRFSAERPKGSFSTLEIQRTEQGDSAMYLCASSLDRAGNTIYFGEGSWLTVV.

This clone was seen once. This chain links TRBV7-9 with TRBJ1-1; possibly TRBD1 for D (6 bases). This CDR3 has 12 residues. The germline gives CDR1 SEHNR, CDR2 FQNEAQ (reference sequence). The V end was cut by 2 bases, the J end by 9 bases, with 10 bases between. The DNA for the CDR3 is TGTGCCAGCAGCTTATTAGGGGGTCAAGCTTTCTTT. Amino acids: CASSLLGGQAFF.

The rearrangement joins TRBV7-9 to TRBJ1-1, with TRBD1 matching 10 bases. In germline, CDR1 is SEHNR, CDR2 FQNEAQ (reference sequence). V lost 5 bases and J lost 8; bases outside the gene matches: 5. This CDR3 region has 13 residues. CDR3 in DNA: TGTGCCAGCAGCATGGACAGGGGGGGAGAAGCTTTCTTT. It codes for CASSMDRGGEAFF.

The rearrangement links TRBV5-1 to TRBJ1-4; 7 bases line up with TRBD1. The CDR3 length is 14 residues. The germline V gene encodes CDR1 SGHRS and CDR2 YFSETQ. Trimming removed 1 base from V and 4 bases from J; junction bases left unmatched: 1. This chain's CDR3 is CASSLTGVNEKLFF. The CDR3 DNA sequence: TGCGCCAGCAGCTTGACAGGGGTTAATGAAAAACTGTTTTTT.

The V gene is TRBV7-2, the J gene TRBJ2-5; no reliable D call. Trimming removed 10 bases from V and 5 bases from J, with 11 bases in between. The CDR3 runs to 11 residues. CDR1 is SGHTA and CDR2 is FQGNSA in the germline V gene. CDR3 sequence reads: CATRRPETQYF. The CDR3 DNA reads as TGTGCCACCCGACGACCGGAGACCCAGTACTTC.

This rearrangement joins TRBV2 to TRBJ2-7; 8 bases fit TRBD2. The germline V gene has CDR1 SNHLY and CDR2 FYNNEI. The ends lost 4 bases at V and 2 bases at J; junction bases unmatched: 4. The CDR3 spans 14 residues. The DNA of the CDR3 is TGTGCCAGCAGTGGAACGGGAGGGCCCTACGAGCAGTACTTC. Translated: CASSGTGGPYEQYF.

This clone appeared once. The CDR3 DNA reads as TGTGCCAGCAGTGGTAGGCTAGCGGGCCGCACAGATACGCAGTATTTT. Translated, it gives CASSGRLAGRTDTQYF. This chain joins TRBV7-3 and TRBJ2-3; 8 bases fit TRBD2. V shed 6 bases and J 1 base; nucleotides not matched to a gene: 9. The CDR3 contains 16 residues. Germline CDR1 SGHTA, CDR2 FQGTGA.

V usage is TRBV7-9 and J usage is TRBJ2-2, with TRBD2 identical over 8 bases. CDR1 is SEHNR, CDR2 FQNEAQ, per germline (reference sequence). The CDR3 covers 13 residues. J gave up 1 base and V 11 bases, and 3 bases lay outside the gene matches. CDR3 in amino acids: CASGTRNTGELFF. The DNA for the CDR3 is TGTGCCTCCGGGACTAGGAACACCGGGGAGCTGTTTTTT.